The 20 T cell receptor beta chains reported below all come from one sample, sequenced in a study of chemoradiotherapy in HPV16-positive cancers. Generated by immunoSEQ multiplex PCR, the TCRdb table keeps only in-frame clones and is missing some. The table includes some 14,000 clones, roughly 93% detected once. Sequencing used blood, obtained from a patient who underwent chemoradiotherapy. All receptors come from a human donor with HPV-associated anogenital cancer.

This chain links TRBV14 with TRBJ2-1, with D possibly being TRBD2 (5 bases). CDR3 length: 15 residues. V lost 6 bases to trimming and J lost 7 bases, with 19 bases between them. CDR1 is SGHDN and CDR2 is FVKESK in the germline V gene. CDR3 loop: CASSYSGRRKNEQFF. The CDR3 DNA is TGTGCCAGCAGTTACTCCGGACGGAGGAAGAATGAGCAGTTCTTC.

This chain uses TRBV19 with TRBJ2-2; TRBD2 matches 7 bases. The CDR3 length is 18 residues. Germline assignment: CDR1 LNHDA and CDR2 SQIVND (reference sequence). With V trimmed by 3 bases and J by 2 bases, 12 bases remained unmatched. DNA of the CDR3: TGTGCCAGTAGTATCACGGTTTCAGCGGGACTTAACACCGGGGAGCTGTTTTTT. Translation: CASSITVSAGLNTGELFF.

CDR3 residues: CASSFRKREAFF. The CDR3 DNA reads as TGTGCCAGCAGCTTTAGGAAGCGTGAAGCTTTCTTT. This chain links TRBV13 with TRBJ1-1; D call uncertain. Germline assignment: CDR1 PRHDT and CDR2 FYEKMQ (reference sequence). The CDR3 consists of 12 residues. V was shortened by 3 bases and J by 7 bases, with 9 bases between the two germline ends.

The V call is TRBV4-1, the J call TRBJ1-5; TRBD1 agrees at 9 bases. CDR3 size: 17 residues. The V gene's germline CDR1 is MGHRA and CDR2 YSYEKL. V lost 3 bases, J lost 4 bases, and 10 bases stayed unmatched. The CDR3 loop is CASSQPRDRVGNQPQHF. The CDR3, as DNA: TGCGCCAGCAGCCAGCCCCGGGACAGGGTCGGAAATCAGCCCCAGCATTTT.

The chain couples TRBV11-3 to TRBJ1-1, with TRBD1 matching over 7 bases. This CDR3 spans 14 amino acids. Per germline, CDR1 SGHNT and CDR2 YENEEA. V was pared by 2 bases and J by 0 bases, with 0 bases of the junction left unmatched. The CDR3 here is CASSLTGVNTEAFF. In nucleotides, the CDR3 is TGTGCCAGCAGCTTAACAGGGGTGAACACTGAAGCTTTCTTT.

This chain links TRBV2 with TRBJ1-2; no firm D call. The CDR3 contains 16 residues. Per the germline V gene, CDR1 is SNHLY and CDR2 is FYNNEI. V was clipped by 6 bases and J by 0 bases, with 17 bases between them. The CDR3 DNA is TGTGCCAGCAGCCAAAGGAGGGCAGAAGCTAACTATGGCTACACCTTC. This gives the protein CASSQRRAEANYGYTF.

The chain carries TRBV11-2 and TRBJ2-7, with TRBD1 matching over 9 bases. The V gene end was trimmed by 1 base and the J gene end by 6 bases; junction bases not matched to a gene: 7. The CDR3 has 15 residues. The V gene's germline CDR1 is SGHAT and CDR2 FQNNGV. In DNA form, the CDR3 reads TGTGCCAGCAGCTTAGGTAGGGGACAGGGATTCGAGCAGTACTTC. Translating gives CASSLGRGQGFEQYF.

The chain joins TRBV7-9 to TRBJ1-4; tentatively, D is TRBD1 (5 bases). CDR3 length equals 15 residues. Looked up from germline, CDR1 is SEHNR and CDR2 is FQNEAQ (reference sequence). Trimming took 1 base from V and 4 from J, leaving 10 bases between them. CDR3 bases: TGTGCCAGCAGCTTAGGCCCGAGGGGTAATGAAAAACTGTTTTTT. It encodes CASSLGPRGNEKLFF.

This chain's CDR3 is CARGSGNTIYF. The CDR3 DNA sequence: TGTGCCAGGGGATCTGGAAACACCATATATTTT. The chain combines TRBV9 with TRBJ1-3; D is unresolved. The CDR3 consists of 11 residues. Between the trimmed V and J ends, which lost 8 bases and 1 base, there was a span of 4 bases. Germline-derived CDR1 and CDR2 are SGDLS and YYNGEE.

V usage is TRBV18 and J usage is TRBJ1-1; D ambiguous. The CDR3 extends over 13 amino acids. The germline V and J ends were trimmed by 3 bases and 11 bases, with 16 bases remaining between them. Germline V gene lookup returns CDR1 KGHSH and CDR2 LQKENI. The CDR3 reads CASSPGGIVEAFF. CDR3 coding DNA: TGTGCCAGCTCACCCGGAGGGATAGTCGAGGCTTTCTTT.

V gene TRBV11-2 combines with J gene TRBJ2-7; 8 nucleotides align to TRBD1. Germline V lookup: CDR1 SGHAT, CDR2 FQNNGV. With V trimmed by 2 bases and J by 2 bases, 8 bases remained unmatched. The CDR3 sequence is 16 residues long. This CDR3 reads CASSLLPRGQAYEQYF. CDR3 in DNA: TGTGCCAGCAGCTTATTACCCCGGGGACAGGCCTACGAGCAGTACTTC. The full variable domain, its missing parts supplied by reference TRBV11-2 and TRBJ2-7, is EAGVAQSPRYKIIEKRQSVAFWCNPISGHATLYWYQQILGQGPKLLIQFQNNGVVDDSQLPKDRFSAERLKGVDSTLKIQPAKLEDSAVYLCASSLLPRGQAYEQYFGPGTRLTVT.

V gene TRBV5-6 combines with J gene TRBJ1-2; 8 nucleotides agree with TRBD1. There are 16 residues in the CDR3. Germline loops: CDR1 SGHDT, CDR2 YYEEEE. J gave up 2 bases and V 2 bases, and 8 bases lay outside the gene matches. The CDR3 region has the DNA TGTGCCAGCAGCTTCATTACCCGGGACAGGAACTATGGCTACACCTTC. Its translation: CASSFITRDRNYGYTF.

The V and J genes are TRBV19 and TRBJ1-2; D uncertain. V shed 3 bases and J shed 0 bases, with 11 bases lying between them. Looked up from germline, CDR1 is LNHDA and CDR2 is SQIVND (reference sequence). The CDR3 contains 15 residues. For the CDR3, the DNA is TGTGCCAGTAGTATTATAGCAGGAGCTAACTATGGCTACACCTTC. It is translated as CASSIIAGANYGYTF.

This clone came up a few times. The V call is TRBV19, the J call TRBJ1-1; a possible D gene is TRBD1 (6 bases). Deletions cut 7 bases from V and 1 base from J, with 13 bases between. Germline CDR1 LNHDA, CDR2 SQIVND (reference sequence). The CDR3 has 14 amino acids. The CDR3 nucleotides are TGTGCCAGTACCACCACCAGGGGGAACACTGAAGCTTTCTTT. Translating gives CASTTTRGNTEAFF.

The rearrangement uses TRBV7-2 and TRBJ1-4; tentatively, D is TRBD1 (6 bases). V lost 6 bases to trimming and J lost 5 bases, with 13 bases between them. This CDR3 is built from 14 residues. Germline CDR1 reads SGHTA; CDR2 reads FQGNSA. The CDR3, as DNA: TGTGCCAGCAGGTTAACAGGACAGAATGAAAAACTGTTTTTT. Protein sequence: CASRLTGQNEKLFF.

This chain joins TRBV7-6 and TRBJ1-1; no clear D gene. The germline gives CDR1 SGHVS, CDR2 FNYEAQ. Deletions cut 1 base from V and 1 base from J, with 4 bases between. The CDR3 is 13 amino acids. The CDR3 is CASSLGQNTEAFF. The DNA of the CDR3 is TGTGCCAGCAGCTTAGGGCAGAACACTGAAGCTTTCTTT.

The chain uses TRBV5-1 and TRBJ1-6; D is undetermined. CDR1 is SGHRS and CDR2 is YFSETQ in the germline V gene. The CDR3 has 14 residues. Trimming took off 0 bases at V and 10 bases at J, with 11 bases between the two ends. CDR3 sequence: CASSLASVESPLHF. In nucleotides, the CDR3 is TGCGCCAGCAGCTTGGCCTCGGTCGAATCACCCCTCCACTTT. Looking up the rest from reference TRBV5-1 and TRBJ1-6 gives the full variable domain: KAGVTQTPRYLIKTRGQQVTLSCSPISGHRSVSWYQQTPGQGLQFLFEYFSETQRNKGNFPGRFSGRQFSNSRSEMNVSTLELGDSALYLCASSLASVESPLHFGNGTRLTVT.

V gene TRBV6-1 combines with J gene TRBJ2-3; no clear D gene. The CDR3 is made up of 12 amino acids. Germline CDR1 is MNHNS and CDR2 is SASEGT. Trimming removed 6 bases at V and 7 bases at J, with 11 bases between. The CDR3 region is CASSVYGNTQYF. CDR3 bases: TGTGCCAGCAGCGTATACGGAAATACGCAGTATTTT.

The V call is TRBV5-4, the J call TRBJ2-5, with TRBD1 as a possible D gene (5 bases). Trimming took 4 bases from V and 4 from J, leaving 11 bases between them. CDR3 length: 13 amino acids. Germline loops: CDR1 SGHNT, CDR2 YYREEE (reference sequence). CDR3 protein: CASSGEQVETQYF. The CDR3, as DNA: TGTGCCAGCAGCGGGGAACAGGTAGAGACCCAGTACTTC.

This clone occurred once. The chain recombines TRBV27 with TRBJ2-1; maybe TRBD2 (7 bases). The CDR3 is 14 amino acids. Trimming pared 0 bases from V and 11 bases from J, leaving 14 bases between. In germline, CDR1 is MNHEY, CDR2 SMNVEV (reference sequence). CDR3 loop: CASSLSGWGGQQFF. CDR3 nucleotides: TGTGCCAGCAGTTTATCAGGCTGGGGGGGGCAGCAGTTCTTC.